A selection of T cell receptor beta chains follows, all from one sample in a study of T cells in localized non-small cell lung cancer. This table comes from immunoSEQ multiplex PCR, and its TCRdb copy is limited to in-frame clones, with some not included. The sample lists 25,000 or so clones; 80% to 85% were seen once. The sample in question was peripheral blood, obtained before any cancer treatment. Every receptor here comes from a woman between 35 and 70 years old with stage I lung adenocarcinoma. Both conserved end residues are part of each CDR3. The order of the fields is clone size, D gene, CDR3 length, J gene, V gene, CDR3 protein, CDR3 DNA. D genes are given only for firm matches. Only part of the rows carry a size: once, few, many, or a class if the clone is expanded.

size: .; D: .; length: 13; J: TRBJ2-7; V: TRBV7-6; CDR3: CASSLGGYYEQYF; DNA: TGTGCCAGCAGCTTAGGGGGATACTACGAGCAGTACTTC
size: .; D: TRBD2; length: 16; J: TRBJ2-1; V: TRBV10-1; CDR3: CASSESRTSGSNEQFF; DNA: TGCGCCAGCAGTGAGTCAAGGACTAGCGGTTCCAATGAGCAGTTCTTC
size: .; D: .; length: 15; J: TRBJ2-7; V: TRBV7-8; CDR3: CASSLPDKGRYEQYF; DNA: TGTGCCAGCAGCTTACCGGACAAGGGAAGGTACGAGCAGTACTTC
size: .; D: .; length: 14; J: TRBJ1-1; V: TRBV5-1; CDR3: CASSLRQGGTEAFF; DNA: TGCGCCAGCAGCTTGCGGCAGGGAGGCACTGAAGCTTTCTTT
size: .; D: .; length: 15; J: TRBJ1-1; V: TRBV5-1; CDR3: CASSLEGRMNTEAFF; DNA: TGCGCCAGCAGCCTGGAGGGACGAATGAACACTGAAGCCTTCTTT
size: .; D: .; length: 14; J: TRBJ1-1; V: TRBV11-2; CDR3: CASSNPGGNTEAFF; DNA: TGTGCCAGCAGCAACCCGGGGGGGAACACTGAAGCTTTCTTT
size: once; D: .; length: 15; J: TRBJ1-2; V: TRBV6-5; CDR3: CASSYGVLDSYGYTF; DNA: TGTGCCAGCAGTTACGGAGTCTTGGACAGCTATGGCTACACCTTC
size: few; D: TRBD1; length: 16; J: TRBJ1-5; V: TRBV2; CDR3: CASSEYGTGRDQPQHF; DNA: TGTGCCAGCAGCGAGTACGGGACAGGCCGAGATCAGCCCCAGCATTTT
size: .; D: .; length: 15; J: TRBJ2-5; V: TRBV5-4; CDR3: CASSLESQGQETQYF; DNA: TGTGCCAGCAGCTTGGAGAGTCAGGGGCAAGAGACCCAGTACTTC
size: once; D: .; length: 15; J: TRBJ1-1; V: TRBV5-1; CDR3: CASSWLTAPNTEAFF; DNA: TGCGCCAGCAGCTGGCTGACAGCTCCGAACACTGAAGCTTTCTTT
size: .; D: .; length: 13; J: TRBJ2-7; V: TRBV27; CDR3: CASSPERGYEQYF; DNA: TGTGCCAGCAGTCCTGAAAGGGGCTACGAGCAGTACTTC
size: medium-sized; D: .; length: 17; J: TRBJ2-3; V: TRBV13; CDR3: CASSPLGSGLGTDTQYF; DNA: TGTGCCAGCAGCCCGTTAGGAAGCGGGTTAGGCACAGATACGCAGTATTTT
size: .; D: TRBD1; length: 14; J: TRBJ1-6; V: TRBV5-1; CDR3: CASRGTGGNSPLHF; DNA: TGCGCCAGCAGAGGGACAGGGGGTAATTCACCCCTCCACTTT
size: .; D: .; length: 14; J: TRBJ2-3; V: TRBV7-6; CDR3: CASSLGGLTDTQYF; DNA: TGTGCCAGCAGCTTAGGGGGGCTGACAGATACGCAGTATTTT
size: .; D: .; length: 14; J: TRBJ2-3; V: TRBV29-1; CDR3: CSVATRAGGDTQYF; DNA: TGCAGCGTTGCGACAAGGGCGGGTGGTGATACGCAGTATTTT
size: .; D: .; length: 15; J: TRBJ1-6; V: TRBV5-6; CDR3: CASSLAMWGESPLHF; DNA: TGTGCCAGCAGCTTGGCGATGTGGGGAGAATCACCCCTCCACTTT
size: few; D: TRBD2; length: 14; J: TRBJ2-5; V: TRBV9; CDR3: CASSGSGGLETQYF; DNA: TGTGCCAGCAGCGGGAGCGGGGGGTTGGAGACCCAGTACTTC
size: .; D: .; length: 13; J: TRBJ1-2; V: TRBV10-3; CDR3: CAIRQDPNYGYTF; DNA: TGTGCCATCCGGCAGGACCCTAACTATGGCTACACCTTC
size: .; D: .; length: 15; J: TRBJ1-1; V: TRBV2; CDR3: CASLVGGTANTEAFF; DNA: TGTGCCAGTTTAGTGGGGGGGACCGCAAACACTGAAGCTTTCTTT
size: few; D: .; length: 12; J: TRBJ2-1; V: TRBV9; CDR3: CASSEGGFEQFF; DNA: TGTGCCAGCAGCGAAGGTGGGTTTGAGCAGTTCTTC
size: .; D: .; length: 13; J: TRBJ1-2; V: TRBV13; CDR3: CASSLEAAYGYTF; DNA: TGTGCCAGCAGCTTAGAAGCGGCCTATGGCTACACCTTC
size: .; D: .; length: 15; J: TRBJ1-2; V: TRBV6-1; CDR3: CASSEASYRDYGYTF; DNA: TGTGCCAGCAGTGAAGCCTCTTACAGGGATTATGGCTACACCTTC
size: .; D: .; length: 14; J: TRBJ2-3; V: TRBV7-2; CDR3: CASSLGLKGDTQYF; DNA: TGTGCCAGCAGCTTAGGATTAAAGGGGGATACGCAGTATTTT
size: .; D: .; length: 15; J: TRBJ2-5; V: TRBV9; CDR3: CASSVEGAYQETQYF; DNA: TGTGCCAGCAGCGTAGAGGGTGCGTACCAAGAGACCCAGTACTTC
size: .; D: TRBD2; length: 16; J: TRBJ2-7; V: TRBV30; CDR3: CAWSPGLAGGRDEQYF; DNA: TGTGCCTGGAGTCCCGGACTAGCGGGGGGACGGGACGAGCAGTACTTC
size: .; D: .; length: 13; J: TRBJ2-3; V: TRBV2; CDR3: CASSVSHGDTQYF; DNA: TGTGCCAGCAGTGTTTCGCATGGGGATACGCAGTATTTT
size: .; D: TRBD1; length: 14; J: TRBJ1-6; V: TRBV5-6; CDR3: CASSRDRGHSPLHF; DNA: TGTGCCAGCAGCCGGGACAGGGGGCATTCACCCCTCCACTTT
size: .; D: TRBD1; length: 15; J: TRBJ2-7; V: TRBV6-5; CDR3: CASNAGTGLVHEQYF; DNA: TGTGCCAGCAACGCCGGGACAGGTCTTGTCCACGAGCAGTACTTC
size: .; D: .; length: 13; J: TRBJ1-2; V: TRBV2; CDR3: CASSASGNYGYTF; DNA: TGTGCCAGCAGCGCCTCAGGGAACTATGGCTACACCTTC
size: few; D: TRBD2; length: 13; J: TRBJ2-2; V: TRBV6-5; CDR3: CASGTSDTGELFF; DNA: TGTGCCAGCGGGACTAGCGACACCGGGGAGCTGTTTTTT
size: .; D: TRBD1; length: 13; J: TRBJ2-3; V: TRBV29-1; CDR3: CSVEVQGRDTQYF; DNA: TGCAGCGTTGAAGTACAGGGGAGAGATACGCAGTATTTT